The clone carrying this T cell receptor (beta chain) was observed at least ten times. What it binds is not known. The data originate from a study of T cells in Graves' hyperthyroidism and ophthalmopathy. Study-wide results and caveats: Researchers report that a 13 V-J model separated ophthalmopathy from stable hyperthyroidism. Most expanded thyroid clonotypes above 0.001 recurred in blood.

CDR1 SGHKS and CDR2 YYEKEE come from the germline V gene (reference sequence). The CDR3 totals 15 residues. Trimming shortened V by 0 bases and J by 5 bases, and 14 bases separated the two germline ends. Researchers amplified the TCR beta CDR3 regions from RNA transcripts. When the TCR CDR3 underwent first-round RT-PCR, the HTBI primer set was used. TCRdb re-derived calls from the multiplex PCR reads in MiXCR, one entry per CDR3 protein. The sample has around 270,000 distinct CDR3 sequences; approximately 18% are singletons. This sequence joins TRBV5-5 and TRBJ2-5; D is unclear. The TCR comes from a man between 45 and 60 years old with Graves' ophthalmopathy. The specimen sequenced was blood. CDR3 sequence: CASSLERPPRETQYF. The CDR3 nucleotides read TGTGCCAGCAGCTTGGAACGACCGCCGCGGGAGACCCAGTACTTC.